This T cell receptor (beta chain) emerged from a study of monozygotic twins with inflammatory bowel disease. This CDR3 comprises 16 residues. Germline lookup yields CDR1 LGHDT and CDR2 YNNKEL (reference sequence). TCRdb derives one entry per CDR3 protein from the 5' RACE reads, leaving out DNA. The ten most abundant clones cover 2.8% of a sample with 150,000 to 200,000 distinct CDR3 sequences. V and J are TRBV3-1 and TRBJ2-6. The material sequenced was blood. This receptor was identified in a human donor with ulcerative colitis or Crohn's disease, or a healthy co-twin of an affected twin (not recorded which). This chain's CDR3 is CASSQPMKAGANVLTF.